This T cell receptor beta chain was captured by sequencing in a study of T cell responses to AZD1222 COVID-19 vaccine. Trimming shortened V by 7 bases and J by 2 bases, and 9 bases separated the two germline ends. CDR3 length: 14 amino acids. Germline CDR1 and CDR2: MRHNA and SNTAGT. Data came from immunoSEQ multiplex PCR; TCRdb stores just in-frame clones and leaves some out. The repertoire includes roughly 140,000 clones, 75% to 90% of them detected once, and 6.9% sits in the top ten. The J gene is TRBJ2-6, the V gene TRBV6-4; D not resolved. The TCR originated in an adult who had recovered from COVID-19. The sequencing used peripheral blood, collected after recovery from COVID-19. The CDR3 DNA follows: TGTGCCAGCACCGGTACCGCTGGGGCCAACGTCCTGACTTTC. Translation: CASTGTAGANVLTF.